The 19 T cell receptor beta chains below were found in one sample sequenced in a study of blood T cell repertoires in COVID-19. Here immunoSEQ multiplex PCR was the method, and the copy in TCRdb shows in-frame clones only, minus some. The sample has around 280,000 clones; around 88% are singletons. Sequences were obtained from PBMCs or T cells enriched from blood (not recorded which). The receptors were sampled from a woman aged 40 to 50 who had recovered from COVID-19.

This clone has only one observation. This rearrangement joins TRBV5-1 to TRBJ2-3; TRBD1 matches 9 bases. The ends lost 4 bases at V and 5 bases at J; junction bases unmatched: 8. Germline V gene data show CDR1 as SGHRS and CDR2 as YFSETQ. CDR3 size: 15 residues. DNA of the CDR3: TGCGCCAGCAGCGCGGGGGACAGGGTGGGAGATACGCAGTATTTT. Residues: CASSAGDRVGDTQYF.

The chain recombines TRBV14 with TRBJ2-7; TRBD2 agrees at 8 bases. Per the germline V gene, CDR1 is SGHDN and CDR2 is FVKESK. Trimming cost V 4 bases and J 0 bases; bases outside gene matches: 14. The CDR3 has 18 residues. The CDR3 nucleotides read TGTGCCAGCAGCCCAGACCGGAGGCAGCGGGGGAGCTCCTACGAGCAGTACTTC. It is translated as CASSPDRRQRGSSYEQYF. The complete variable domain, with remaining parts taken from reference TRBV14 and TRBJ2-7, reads EAGVTQFPSHSVIEKGQTVTLRCDPISGHDNLYWYRRVMGKEIKFLLHFVKESKQDESGMPNNRFLAERTGGTYSTLKVQPAELEDSGVYFCASSPDRRQRGSSYEQYFGPGTRLTVT.

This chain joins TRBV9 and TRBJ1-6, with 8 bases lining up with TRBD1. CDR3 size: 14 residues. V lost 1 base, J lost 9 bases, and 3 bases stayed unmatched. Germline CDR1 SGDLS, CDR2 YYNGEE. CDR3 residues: CASSVYGQGSPLHF. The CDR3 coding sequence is TGTGCCAGCAGCGTATATGGACAGGGTTCACCCCTCCACTTT.

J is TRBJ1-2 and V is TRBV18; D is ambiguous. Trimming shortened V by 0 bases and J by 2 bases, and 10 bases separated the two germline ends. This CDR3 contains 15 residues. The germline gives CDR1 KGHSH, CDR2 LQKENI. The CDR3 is CASSPPEGRNYGYTF. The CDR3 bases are TGTGCCAGCTCACCACCGGAGGGTAGAAACTATGGCTACACCTTC. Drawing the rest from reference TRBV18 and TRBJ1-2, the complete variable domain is NAGVMQNPRHLVRRRGQEARLRCSPMKGHSHVYWYRQLPEEGLKFMVYLQKENIIDESGMPKERFSAEFPKEGPSILRIQQVVRGDSAAYFCASSPPEGRNYGYTFGSGTRLTVV.

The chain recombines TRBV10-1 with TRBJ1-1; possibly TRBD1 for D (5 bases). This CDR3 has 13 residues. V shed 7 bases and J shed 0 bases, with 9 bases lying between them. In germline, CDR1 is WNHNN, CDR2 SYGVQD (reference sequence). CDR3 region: CASKRDLNTEAFF. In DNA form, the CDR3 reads TGCGCCAGCAAGAGGGACTTGAACACTGAAGCTTTCTTT.

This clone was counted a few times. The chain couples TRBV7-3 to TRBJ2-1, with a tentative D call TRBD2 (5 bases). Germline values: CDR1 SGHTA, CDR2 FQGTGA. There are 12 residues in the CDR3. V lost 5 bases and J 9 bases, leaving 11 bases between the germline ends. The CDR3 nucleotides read TGTGCCAGCAGCCCCGGGAACCGTGAGCAGTTCTTC. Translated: CASSPGNREQFF.

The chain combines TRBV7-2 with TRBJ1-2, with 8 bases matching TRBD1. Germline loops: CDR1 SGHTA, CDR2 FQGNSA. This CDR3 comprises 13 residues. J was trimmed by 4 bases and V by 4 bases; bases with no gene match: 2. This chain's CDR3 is CASSSTGVYGYTF. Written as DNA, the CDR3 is TGTGCCAGCAGCTCGACAGGGGTCTATGGCTACACCTTC.

This CDR3 reads CASSLLGAGANVLTF. CDR3 nucleotide sequence: TGTGCCAGCAGTCTCCTTGGAGCTGGGGCCAACGTCCTGACTTTC. The V gene is TRBV2, the J gene TRBJ2-6; no firm D call. This CDR3 comprises 15 residues. With 5 bases removed from V and 2 bases from J, the gap between germline ends came to 10 bases. Germline CDR1 is SNHLY and CDR2 is FYNNEI.

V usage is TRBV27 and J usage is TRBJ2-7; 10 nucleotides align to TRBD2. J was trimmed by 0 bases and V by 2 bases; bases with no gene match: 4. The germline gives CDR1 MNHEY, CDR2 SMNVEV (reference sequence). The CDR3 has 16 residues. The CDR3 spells CASSLGSSGSSYEQYF. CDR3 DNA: TGTGCCAGCAGTTTAGGGTCTAGCGGGAGCTCCTACGAGCAGTACTTC.

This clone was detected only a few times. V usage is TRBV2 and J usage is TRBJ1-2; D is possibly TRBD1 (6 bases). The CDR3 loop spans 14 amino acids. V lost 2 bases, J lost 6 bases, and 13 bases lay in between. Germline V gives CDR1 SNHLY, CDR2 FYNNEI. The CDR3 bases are TGTGCCAGCAGTGAATGGGGGCGCAGCGATGGCTACACCTTC. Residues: CASSEWGRSDGYTF.

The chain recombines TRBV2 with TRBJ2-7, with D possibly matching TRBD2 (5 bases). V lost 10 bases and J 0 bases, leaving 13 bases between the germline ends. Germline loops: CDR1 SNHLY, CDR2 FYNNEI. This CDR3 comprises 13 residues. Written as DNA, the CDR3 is TGTGCCACGACACTAGACTTCTCCTACGAGCAGTACTTC. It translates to CATTLDFSYEQYF. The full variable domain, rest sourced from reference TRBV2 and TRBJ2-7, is EPEVTQTPSHQVTQMGQEVILRCVPISNHLYFYWYRQILGQKVEFLVSFYNNEISEKSEIFDDQFSVERPDGSNFTLKIRSTKLEDSAMYFCATTLDFSYEQYFGPGTRLTVT.

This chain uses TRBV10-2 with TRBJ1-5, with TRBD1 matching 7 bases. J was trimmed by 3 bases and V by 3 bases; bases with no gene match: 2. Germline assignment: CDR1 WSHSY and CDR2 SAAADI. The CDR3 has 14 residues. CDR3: CASSEQGTNQPQHF. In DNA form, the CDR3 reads TGCGCCAGCAGTGAACAGGGGACCAATCAGCCCCAGCATTTT.

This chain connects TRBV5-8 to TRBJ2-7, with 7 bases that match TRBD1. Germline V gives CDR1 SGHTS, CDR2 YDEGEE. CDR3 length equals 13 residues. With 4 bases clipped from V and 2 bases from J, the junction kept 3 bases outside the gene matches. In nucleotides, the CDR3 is TGTGCCAGCAGCCAGGGACAGACCTACGAGCAGTACTTC. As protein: CASSQGQTYEQYF.

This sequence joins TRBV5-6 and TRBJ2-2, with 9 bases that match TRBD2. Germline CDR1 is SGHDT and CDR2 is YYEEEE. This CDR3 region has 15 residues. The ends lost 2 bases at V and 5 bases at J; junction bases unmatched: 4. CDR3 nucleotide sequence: TGTGCCAGCAGCTTCGGTAGCGGGAGAACCGGGGAGCTGTTTTTT. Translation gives CASSFGSGRTGELFF.

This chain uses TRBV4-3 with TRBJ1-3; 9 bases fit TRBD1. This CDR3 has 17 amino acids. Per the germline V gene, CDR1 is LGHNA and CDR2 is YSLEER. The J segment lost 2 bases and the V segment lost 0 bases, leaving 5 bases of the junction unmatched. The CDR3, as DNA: TGCGCCAGCAGCCAAGAAGGACAGGGGAATCCTGGAAACACCATATATTTT. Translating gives CASSQEGQGNPGNTIYF.

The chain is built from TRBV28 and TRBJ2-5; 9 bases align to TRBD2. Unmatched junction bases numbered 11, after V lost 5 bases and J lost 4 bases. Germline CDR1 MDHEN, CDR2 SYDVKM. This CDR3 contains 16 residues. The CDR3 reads CASSPLLQAGGETQYF. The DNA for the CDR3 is TGTGCCAGCAGTCCCCTATTGCAAGCGGGAGGAGAGACCCAGTACTTC.

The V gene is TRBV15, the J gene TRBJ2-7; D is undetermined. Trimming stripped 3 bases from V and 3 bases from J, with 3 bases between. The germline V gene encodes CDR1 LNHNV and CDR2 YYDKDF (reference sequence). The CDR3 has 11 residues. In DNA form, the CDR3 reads TGTGCCACCAGCAGCGTCTACGAGCAGTACTTC. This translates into CATSSVYEQYF.

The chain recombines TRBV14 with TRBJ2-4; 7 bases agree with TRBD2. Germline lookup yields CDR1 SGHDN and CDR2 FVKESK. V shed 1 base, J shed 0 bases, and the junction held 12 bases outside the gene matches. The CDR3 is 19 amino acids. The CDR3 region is CASSQVGAGSLTAKNIQYF. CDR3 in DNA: TGTGCCAGCAGCCAAGTGGGAGCGGGGAGTTTAACAGCCAAAAACATTCAGTACTTC.

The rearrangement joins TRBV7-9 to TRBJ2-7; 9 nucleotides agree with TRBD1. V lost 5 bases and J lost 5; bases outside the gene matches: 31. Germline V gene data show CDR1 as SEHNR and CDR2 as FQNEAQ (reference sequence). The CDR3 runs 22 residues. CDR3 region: CASSRAGQGWAYRAEGIHEQYF. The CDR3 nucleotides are TGTGCCAGCAGCAGGGCGGGACAGGGCTGGGCTTATCGAGCGGAGGGGATCCACGAGCAGTACTTC. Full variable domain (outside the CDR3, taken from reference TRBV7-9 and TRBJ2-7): DTGVSQNPRHKITKRGQNVTFRCDPISEHNRLYWYRQTLGQGPEFLTYFQNEAQLEKSRLLSDRFSAERPKGSFSTLEIQRTEQGDSAMYLCASSRAGQGWAYRAEGIHEQYFGPGTRLTVT.